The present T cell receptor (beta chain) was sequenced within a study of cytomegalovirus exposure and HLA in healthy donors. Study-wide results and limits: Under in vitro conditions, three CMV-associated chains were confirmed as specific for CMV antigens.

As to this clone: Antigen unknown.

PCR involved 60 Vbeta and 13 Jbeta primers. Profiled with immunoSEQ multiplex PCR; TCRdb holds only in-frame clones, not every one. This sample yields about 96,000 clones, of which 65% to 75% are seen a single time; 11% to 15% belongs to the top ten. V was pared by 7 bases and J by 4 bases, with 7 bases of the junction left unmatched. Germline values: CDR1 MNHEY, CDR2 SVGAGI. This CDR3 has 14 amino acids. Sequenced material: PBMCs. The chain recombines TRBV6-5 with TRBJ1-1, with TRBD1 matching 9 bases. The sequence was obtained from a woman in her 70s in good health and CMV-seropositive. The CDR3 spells CASKAPGQGTEAFF. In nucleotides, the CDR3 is TGTGCCAGCAAGGCACCGGGACAGGGCACTGAAGCTTTCTTT.